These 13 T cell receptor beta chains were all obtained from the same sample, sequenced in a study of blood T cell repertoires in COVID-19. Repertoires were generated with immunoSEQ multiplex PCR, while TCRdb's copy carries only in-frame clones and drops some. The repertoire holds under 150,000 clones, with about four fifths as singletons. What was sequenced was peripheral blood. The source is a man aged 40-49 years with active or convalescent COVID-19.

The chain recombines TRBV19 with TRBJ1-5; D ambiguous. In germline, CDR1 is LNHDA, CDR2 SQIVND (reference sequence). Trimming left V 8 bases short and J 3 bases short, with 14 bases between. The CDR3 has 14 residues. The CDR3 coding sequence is TGTGCCAGTTCCGGGAGTATAGCCAATCAGCCCCAGCATTTT. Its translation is CASSGSIANQPQHF.

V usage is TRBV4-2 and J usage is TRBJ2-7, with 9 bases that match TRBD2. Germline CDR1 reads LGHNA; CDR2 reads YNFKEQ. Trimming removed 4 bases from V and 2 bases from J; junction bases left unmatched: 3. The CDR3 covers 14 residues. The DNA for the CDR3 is TGTGCCAGCAGCCCAGCTAGCGGGGCCTACGAGCAGTACTTC. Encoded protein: CASSPASGAYEQYF.

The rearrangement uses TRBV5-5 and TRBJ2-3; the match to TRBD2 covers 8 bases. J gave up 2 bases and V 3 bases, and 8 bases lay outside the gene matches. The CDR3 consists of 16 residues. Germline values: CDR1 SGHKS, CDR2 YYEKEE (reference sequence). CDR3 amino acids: CASSSAGGTVTDTQYF. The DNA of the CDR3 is TGTGCCAGCAGCTCCGCGGGGGGTACCGTCACAGATACGCAGTATTTT.

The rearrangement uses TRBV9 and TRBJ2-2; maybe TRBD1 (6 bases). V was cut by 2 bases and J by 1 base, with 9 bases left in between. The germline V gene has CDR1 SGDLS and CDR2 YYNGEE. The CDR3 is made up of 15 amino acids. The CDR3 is CASSVMDRNTGELFF. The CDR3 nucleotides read TGTGCCAGCAGCGTCATGGACAGGAACACCGGGGAGCTGTTTTTT.

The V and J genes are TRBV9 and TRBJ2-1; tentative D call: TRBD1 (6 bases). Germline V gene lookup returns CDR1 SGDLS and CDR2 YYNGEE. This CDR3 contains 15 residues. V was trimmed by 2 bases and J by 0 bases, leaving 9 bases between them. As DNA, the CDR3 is TGTGCCAGCAGCGTGTTACAGGGCTCCTACAATGAGCAGTTCTTC. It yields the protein CASSVLQGSYNEQFF.

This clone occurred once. The CDR3 region is CASSLVTSGGDEQFF. CDR3 bases: TGTGCCAGCAGCTTAGTGACTAGCGGGGGGGATGAGCAGTTCTTC. The gene calls are TRBV7-9 and TRBJ2-1; 14 nucleotides agree with TRBD2. The V segment lost 1 base and the J segment 8 bases; nucleotides outside the gene matches: 1. There are 15 residues in the CDR3. Germline V gives CDR1 SEHNR, CDR2 FQNEAQ (reference sequence).

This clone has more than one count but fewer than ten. As DNA, the CDR3 is TGCGCCAGCAGCCCCTCTGGGGGGAGCGGGGAGACCCAGTACTTC. Protein product: CASSPSGGSGETQYF. The chain couples TRBV5-1 to TRBJ2-5; D perhaps matches TRBD2 (6 bases). The germline gives CDR1 SGHRS, CDR2 YFSETQ. The CDR3 is 15 amino acids. Trimming took off 4 bases at V and 5 bases at J, with 18 bases between the two ends.

The CDR3 nucleotides read TGCAGCGGGGGGACAGGCAGCACCGGGGAGCTGTTTTTT. It codes for CSGGTGSTGELFF. The chain is built from TRBV29-1 and TRBJ2-2, with TRBD1 matching 8 bases. Germline CDR1 is SQVTM and CDR2 is ANQGSEA. CDR3 length equals 13 residues. Losses at the gene ends were 7 bases for V and 4 bases for J; bases not matched to a gene: 5.

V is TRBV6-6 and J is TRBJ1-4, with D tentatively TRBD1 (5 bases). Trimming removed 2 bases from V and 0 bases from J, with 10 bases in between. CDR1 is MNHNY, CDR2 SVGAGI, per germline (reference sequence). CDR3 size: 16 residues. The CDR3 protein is CASSYRQTATNEKLFF. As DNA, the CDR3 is TGTGCCAGCAGTTACCGACAGACTGCAACTAATGAAAAACTGTTTTTT.

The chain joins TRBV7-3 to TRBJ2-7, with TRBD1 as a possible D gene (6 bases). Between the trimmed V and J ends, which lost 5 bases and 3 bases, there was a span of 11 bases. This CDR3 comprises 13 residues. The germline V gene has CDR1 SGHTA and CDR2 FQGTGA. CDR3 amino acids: CASSLDSHYEQYF. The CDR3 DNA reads TGTGCCAGCAGCCTGGACAGCCACTACGAGCAGTACTTC. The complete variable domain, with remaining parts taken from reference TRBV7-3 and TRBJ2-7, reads GAGVSQTPSNKVTEKGKYVELRCDPISGHTALYWYRQSLGQGPEFLIYFQGTGAADDSGLPNDRFFAVRPEGSVSTLKIQRTERGDSAVYLCASSLDSHYEQYFGPGTRLTVT.

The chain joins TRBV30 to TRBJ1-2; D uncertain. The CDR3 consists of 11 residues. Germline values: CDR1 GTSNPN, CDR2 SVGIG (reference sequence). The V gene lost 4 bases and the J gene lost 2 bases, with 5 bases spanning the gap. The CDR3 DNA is TGTGCCTGGACGGGAAACTATGGCTACACCTTC. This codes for CAWTGNYGYTF.

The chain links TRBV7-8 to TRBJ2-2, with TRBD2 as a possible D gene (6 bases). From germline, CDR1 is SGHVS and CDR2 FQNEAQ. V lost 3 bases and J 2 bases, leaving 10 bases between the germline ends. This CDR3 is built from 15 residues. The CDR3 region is CASSFGGTNTGELFF. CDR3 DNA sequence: TGTGCCAGCAGCTTCGGGGGAACCAACACCGGGGAGCTGTTTTTT.

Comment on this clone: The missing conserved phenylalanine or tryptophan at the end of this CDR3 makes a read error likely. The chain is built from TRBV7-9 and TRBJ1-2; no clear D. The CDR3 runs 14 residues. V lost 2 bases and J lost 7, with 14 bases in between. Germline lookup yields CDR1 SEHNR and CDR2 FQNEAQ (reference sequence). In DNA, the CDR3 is TGTGCCAGCAGCTTACATCAGGCAATCTCTGGCTACACCCTC. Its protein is CASSLHQAISGYTL.